This T cell receptor (beta chain) appears in the sequencing data of a study of glioma-infiltrating T cells after dendritic cell vaccination. Across the study: Treatment, given 2003 to 2012, was autologous tumor lysate-pulsed dendritic cell vaccination. Patients received three intradermal dendritic cell vaccine injections at biweekly intervals.

With regard to this clone: As yet, its antigen is unknown. Other nucleotide sequences in the sample specify the same CDR3.

Study-wide findings and caveats: Higher TCR clonality did not directly relate to longer survival.

Time point reported: after dendritic cell vaccination, including at tumor progression/relapse. The primer mix had 60 V beta and 13 J beta primers. Sequencing used immunoSEQ multiplex PCR; TCRdb keeps in-frame clones, though not all of them. The sample lists around 90,000 clones, approximately 75% seen once, with less than 2.5% in the top ten. Per germline, CDR1 SGDLS and CDR2 YYNGEE. The CDR3 length is 15 residues. V shed 0 bases, J shed 3 bases, and the junction held 3 bases outside the gene matches. The sample in question was blood, obtained after dendritic cell vaccination. This clonotype was sampled from a human donor with glioblastoma. V and J are TRBV9 and TRBJ2-3; TRBD2 matches at 8 bases. The CDR3 sequence is CASSVESSGTDTQYF. DNA for the CDR3: TGTGCCAGCAGCGTAGAGTCTAGCGGGACAGATACGCAGTATTTT.